The present T cell receptor beta chain was sequenced within a study of blood T cell repertoires in COVID-19. Study background: Acute and convalescent COVID-19 samples came from the United States, Italy and Spain. The analysed material was cDNA or gDNA that came from T cells, B-cell-depleted T cells, or PBMCs.

Per the study methods: Amplification with reference gene primers provided the estimates of nucleated cell counts. The table came from immunoSEQ multiplex PCR; TCRdb's copy has only in-frame clones and leaves some out. From that table come the V and J calls and clone size; the DNA was used to work out D and trimming. Altogether about 100,000 clones are present, just under 80% being singletons, with the ten largest covering about an eighth. The CDR3 length is 13 residues. The germline CDR1 and CDR2 sequences are SGHDN and FVKESK. Trimming removed 3 bases from V and 4 bases from J; junction bases left unmatched: 2. As regards this clone: Additional DNA sequences in this sample encode the identical CDR3.

The rearrangement uses TRBV14 and TRBJ1-2, with 7 bases fitting TRBD1. The sequenced material came from peripheral blood. The receptor was isolated from a woman aged 70 to 79 with acute or convalescent COVID-19. This CDR3 reads CASSQGTVYGYTF. As DNA, the CDR3 is TGTGCCAGCAGCCAGGGGACAGTCTATGGCTACACCTTC.